Below, one T cell receptor (beta chain) is given with its context. This clonotype has just a few counts. Its cognate antigen has yet to be identified. Per-base qualities were not stored, and no clone one base away is much larger. The CDR3 numbers 17 residues from cysteine through phenylalanine. The read is trimmed to its CDR3 DNA, 51 bases read in frame from base 1. The germline V gene (reference sequence) provides CDR1 GTSNPN and CDR2 SVGIG. Trimming costs V 0 bases and J 10 bases, and their ends lie 27 bases apart. The method behind the library was multiplex PCR. These reads were obtained on an Illumina HiSeq 4000. CDR3 regions were amplified by Arm-PCR with iRepertoire HTBI primers to construct TCR beta libraries. Before sequencing, the PCR products went through gel purification. The source study handled its data this way. A total of fewer than 70 TRBV and more than twelve TRBJ segments were identified across samples and were used for gene usage analysis of CDR3 amino acid clonotypes. Filtered high-quality paired reads were merged into contigs using COPE and FqMerger. Contigs were aligned with BLAST to IMGT TRBV, TRBD and TRBJ reference genes, and CDR3 was defined per IMGT. Any clonotype with a frequency above 0.1% was classified as a highly expanded clone. Shannon entropy served as the measure of repertoire diversity, while the Gini coefficient captured V-J evenness. A clonotype found in more than one individual was treated as public. The public reads were reprocessed in TCRdb via fastp at Q25 and MiXCR, keeping in-frame beta chains. All rows with the same CDR3 protein become a single entry with the most common DNA and genes. Here the V and J calls rest on TCRdb's processing, not on the authors' analysis. For this sample the table gives 530,000 or so distinct CDR3 sequences, of which approximately 12% were detected only once. The ten biggest clones cover roughly 10% of the sample.

The data belong to a study of regulatory T cells in long-lasting Graves disease (dated by TCRdb to the early 2020s). Describing the broader study: Patients with newly diagnosed Graves' disease had been on antithyroid drugs for under 3 months. Patients with persistent Graves' disease were compared with patients with newly diagnosed Graves' disease using TCR sequencing and RNA sequencing of peripheral blood. The study was conducted in China and was registered as a clinical trial. A total of roughly 35 samples underwent TCR sequencing: about 13 from persistent and approximately 20 from newly diagnosed Graves' disease patients. What the study reported, not specific to this receptor: The small sample size was acknowledged by the authors as a limitation that may reduce accuracy. Sequencing and analysis were limited to the TCR beta chain. Because the primary lesion, thyroid tissue, could not be accessed, the study looked at peripheral blood alone. Preferential use of TRBV28, TRBJ1-2 and TRBJ2-5 was observed in persistent disease, whereas TRBV20-1 and TRBJ2-1 were favored in newly diagnosed disease. More public clonotypes were shared among persistent patients (roughly 3,000) than among newly diagnosed patients (966). Persistent Graves' disease patients showed lower TCR Shannon entropy and fewer highly expanded clones than newly diagnosed patients, suggesting clonal expansion.

The meaning of the sample's time point label: newly diagnosed GD, antithyroid drugs for less than 3 months. For both TCR sequencing and RNA sequencing, RNA was extracted from PBMCs in TRIzol. Graves' disease was diagnosed according to American Thyroid Association guidelines. The patients came from an endocrinology department in Xi'an, China. Each patient gave 7 to 9.5 milliliters of peripheral blood, collected in an EDTA anticoagulant tube. PBMCs were isolated by Ficoll Paque Plus density gradient separation without further T cell sorting. RNA quality was checked with an Agilent 2100 Bioanalyzer and agarose gel, and concentration with a NanoDrop 2000. These data also featured in a second study, about T cells in Graves' hyperthyroidism and ophthalmopathy. The second paper states: A patient counted as having stable Graves' hyperthyroidism if no progression to ophthalmopathy occurred over 18 months of follow-up. Hyperthyroidism patients were newly diagnosed, had a disease duration of under 2 months, and were aged 18 to 65 years. Exclusion was applied to patients with uncontrolled infections, other autoimmune diseases, pregnancy or lactation. Diagnoses were established on the basis of clinical symptoms, serum thyroxine and TRAb, thyroid ultrasound, and orbital computed tomography. For the first round of RT-PCR on the TCR CDR3, the HTBI primer set was used together with the Qiagen OneStep RT-PCR kit. Blood samples also contained most of the expanded thyroid clonotypes (frequency above 0.001), which suggests that blood repertoires may reflect thyroid immune responses. Ophthalmopathy was separated from stable hyperthyroidism by a 13 V-J signature model, with 85% to 90% sensitivity and about 81% specificity obtained in cross-validation and 80%/75% obtained in testing. In validation, the model predicted progression to ophthalmopathy with around 71% sensitivity and about 72% specificity, a median of approximately 6.7 months before onset. To identify TCR V-J signatures that set the groups apart, the researchers used a discovery cohort of 100 patients, made up of around 42 with Graves' ophthalmopathy and 55 to 65 with stable Graves' hyperthyroidism. Prospective prediction of ophthalmopathy was tested in an independent validation cohort consisting of 18 to 20 hyperthyroidism patients and approximately 16 patients who later progressed to ophthalmopathy. The 75 to 100 discovery patients were randomly split 7:3 into training and test sets. In addition, the study compared T-cell repertoires in thyroid tissue and in blood from roughly 6 Graves' hyperthyroidism patients. Following sampling, methimazole starting at 30 mg daily was given to hyperthyroidism patients, and high-dose intravenous methylprednisolone was given to ophthalmopathy patients. Libraries were constructed in a second round of multiplex PCR, after which size selection and purification were carried out. Sequencing of the libraries was done on an Illumina HiSeq2000 using paired-end 100 bp reads. SOAPnuke was used to process the raw data, removing reads that contained adapters or uncalled bases, had a mean Phred below 15, or lacked an exact match to the constant primer or identifier. High-quality paired reads were merged using COPE v1.2.5, and each unique nucleotide sequence was defined as a clonotype. MiTCR v1.1 was used to align the clonotypes against IMGT TRBV, TRBD and TRBJ reference segments. The analysis was restricted to V-J combinations with a frequency above 0.0001, which together covered 99% to 99.2% of the repertoires. A TCS score was defined as the ratio between F50 (clonal expansion) and ExV (chaos), using BLOSUM62-based TCRdist between CDR3 peptides within each V-J. Welch's t-statistics and random forest reduced fewer than 600 V-J features to roughly 13, which were used in a naive Bayes classifier (R e1071). Sample size was not statistically predetermined, and blinding of investigators to group allocation was not performed. TCR Vbeta CDR3 sequencing of some 140 peripheral blood samples (over 40 ophthalmopathy, 70 to 85 hyperthyroidism and roughly 17 progressor patients) is reported in the paper.

The V and J segments used are TRBV30 and TRBJ1-2, with no D gene named confidently. The TCR originated in a man aged 25-40 years with Graves disease. Donor details come from another sample of the same person, matched by shared clones. The sample was peripheral blood mononuclear cells (PBMCs), taken at new diagnosis, from a patient treated with antithyroid drugs. For the CDR3, the sequence is CAWSVLGRNIHGEDYTF. Here is the DNA: TGTGCCTGGAGTGTATTGGGCAGAAATATTCATGGAGAGGACTACACCTTC.